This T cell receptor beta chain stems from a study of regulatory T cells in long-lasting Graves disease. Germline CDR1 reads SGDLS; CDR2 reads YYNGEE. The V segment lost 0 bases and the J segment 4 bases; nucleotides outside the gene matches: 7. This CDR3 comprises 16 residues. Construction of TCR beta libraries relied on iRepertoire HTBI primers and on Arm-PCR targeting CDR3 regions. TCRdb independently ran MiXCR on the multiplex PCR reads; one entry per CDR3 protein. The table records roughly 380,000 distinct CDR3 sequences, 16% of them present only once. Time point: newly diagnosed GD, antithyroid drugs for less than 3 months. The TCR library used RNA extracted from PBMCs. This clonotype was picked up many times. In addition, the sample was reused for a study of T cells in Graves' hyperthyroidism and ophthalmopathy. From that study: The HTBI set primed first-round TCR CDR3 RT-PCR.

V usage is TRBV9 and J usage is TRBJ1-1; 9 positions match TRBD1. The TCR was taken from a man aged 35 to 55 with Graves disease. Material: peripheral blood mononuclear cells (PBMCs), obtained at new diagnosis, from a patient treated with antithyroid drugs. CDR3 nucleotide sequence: TGTGCCAGCAGCGTAGGAGGGGGGACAGGGAGCACTGAAGCTTTCTTT. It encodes CASSVGGGTGSTEAFF.